Below, one TCR beta chain is given with its context. What it binds is unknown. A much larger clonotype is one base distant, so this may be a read error. Because the CDR3 is missing its conserved closing phenylalanine or tryptophan, this is likely a read error. CDR3 length: 12 amino acids. The germline V and J ends were trimmed by 2 bases and 3 bases, with 5 bases remaining between them. From germline, CDR1 is MNHEY and CDR2 SVGEGT. One entry per CDR3 protein results from TCRdb running MiXCR on the multiplex PCR reads. The table has about 230,000 distinct CDR3 sequences, about 30% seen once. This sample is part of a study of breast tumors, draining lymph nodes, adjacent tissues. The lymph nodes were axillary draining lymph nodes from breast cancer patients. Study-level points and caveats: Luminal-like breast cancer showed significantly greater tumor-nontumor repertoire similarity than basal-like breast cancer did. Tumors had less TCR diversity than lymph nodes, more than nontumor tissue. The data were judged consistent with most tumor T cells coming from lymph node and expanding in tumor. That most tumor T cells come from lymph nodes remained unproven.

The sequencing input was axillary lymph node tissue. This chain joins TRBV6-2 or TRBV6-3 and TRBJ2-7; D not certain. This TCR derives from a female donor with breast cancer. Some clones in this sample may be carry-over from other donors' samples. The CDR3 DNA is TGTGCCAGCAGTTACCTGGACTACGAGCAGTACCTC. Translated: CASSYLDYEQYL.